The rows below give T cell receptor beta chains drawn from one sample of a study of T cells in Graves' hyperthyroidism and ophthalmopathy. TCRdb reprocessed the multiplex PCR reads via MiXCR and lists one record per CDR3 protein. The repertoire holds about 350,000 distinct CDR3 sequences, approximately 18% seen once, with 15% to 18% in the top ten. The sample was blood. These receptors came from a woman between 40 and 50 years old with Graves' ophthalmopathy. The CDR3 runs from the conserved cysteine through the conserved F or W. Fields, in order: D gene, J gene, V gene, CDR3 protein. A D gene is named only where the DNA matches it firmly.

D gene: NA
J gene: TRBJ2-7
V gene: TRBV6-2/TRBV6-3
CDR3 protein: CASSYLPTYEQYF

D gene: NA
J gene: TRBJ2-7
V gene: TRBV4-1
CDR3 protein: CASSHPGDSLYEQYF

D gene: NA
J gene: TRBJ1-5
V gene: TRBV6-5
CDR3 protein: CASSRGDPRQPQHF

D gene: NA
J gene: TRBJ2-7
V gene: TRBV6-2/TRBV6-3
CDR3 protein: CASSHEGPYEQYF

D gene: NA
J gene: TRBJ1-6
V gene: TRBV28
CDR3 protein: CASSSPPEGSPLHF

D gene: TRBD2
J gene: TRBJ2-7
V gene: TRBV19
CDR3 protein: CASSIVAGARTEQYF

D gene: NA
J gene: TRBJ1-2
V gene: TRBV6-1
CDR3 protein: CASSEQGGYGYTF

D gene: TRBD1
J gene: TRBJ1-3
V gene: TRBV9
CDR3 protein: CASSPRTGAGNTIYF

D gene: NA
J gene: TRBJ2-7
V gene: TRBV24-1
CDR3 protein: CATSAGFEQYF

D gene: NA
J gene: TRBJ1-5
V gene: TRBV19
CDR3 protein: CASSRADNQPQHF

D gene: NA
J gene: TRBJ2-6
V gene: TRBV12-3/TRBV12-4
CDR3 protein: CASSFRAGFSGANVLTF

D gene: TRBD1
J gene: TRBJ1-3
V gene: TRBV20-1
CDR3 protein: CSANRGAGNTIYF

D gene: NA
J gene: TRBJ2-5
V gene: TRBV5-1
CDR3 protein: CASSNRVGQETQYF

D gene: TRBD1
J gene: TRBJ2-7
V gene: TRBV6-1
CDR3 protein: CASSERGLYEQYF

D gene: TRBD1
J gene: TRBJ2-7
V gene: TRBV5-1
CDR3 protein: CASSTGGLAAYEQYF

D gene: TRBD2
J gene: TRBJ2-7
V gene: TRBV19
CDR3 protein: CASSPRDGEGTQYF

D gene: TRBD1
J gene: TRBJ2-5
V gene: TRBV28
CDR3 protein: CASSSTGTGGIETQYF

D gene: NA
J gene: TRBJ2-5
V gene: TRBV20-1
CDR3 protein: CSATSVETQYF

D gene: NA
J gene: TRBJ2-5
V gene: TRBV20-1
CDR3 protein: CSASADTLGTQYF

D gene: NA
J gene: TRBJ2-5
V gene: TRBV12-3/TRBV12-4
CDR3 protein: CASSLAPQETQYF